This TCR beta chain came from a study of HIV-infected children after antiretroviral therapy interruption (dated by TCRdb to about 2019). Turning to the overall study: All eight included children had a CD4+ count above 500 and a viral load below 50 copies/ml, with four on planned treatment interruption and four on continuous treatment. Median age was approximately 9.3 years in the interruption group and 7 to 8 years in the continuous treatment group. Recorded exposure to EBV and CMV was present in most of the participating children. In the interruption arm, samples were obtained at week 0, week 12, end of interruption (week 24 or 48), and about 3 years after study end. Continuous-treatment samples were analyzed from corresponding weeks 0, 48 and 150. Alongside thymic output measurements, TCR repertoires of children on planned treatment interruption were compared with TCR repertoires of children on continuous antiretroviral treatment. General study outcomes and caveats: The small number of patients is a limitation of the study, so the data should be interpreted with caution. In naive CD4+ repertoires of PTI patients, CDR3 sharing between time points fell after interruption began; many sequences were shared between end of interruption and 3 years later. The naive CD4+ Gini coefficient rose by the end of treatment interruption, suggesting clonal expansion, and returned to baseline by 3 years. Minor non-naive CD45RA+ populations, such as EMRA or stem memory cells, might be present among the sorted CD45RA+ naive cells.

Library method: 3' RACE. TCR libraries were constructed from RNA with a 3' RACE protocol that used unique molecular identifiers to correct for PCR amplification bias. Amplicon libraries were pooled in groups of up to roughly 12 and sequenced on an Illumina MiSeq using v2 2x250 paired-end chemistry. On the study's bioinformatics: Reads were processed with Decombinator for assignment of V and J genes and CDR3, and barcode-based correction of errors and PCR bias was applied. Repertoires were subsampled to equal depth before Gini coefficient calculation using the R ineq package. Three approaches were used to assess CDR3 similarity: GLIPH, Hamming distance and a shared triplet metric. The raw public reads went through TCRdb reprocessing: fastp at Q25, MiXCR clone calling, in-frame beta chains kept. For every CDR3 protein sequence, its rows merge into one entry that carries the most common genes and DNA. TCRdb's processing, not the authors', yielded these V and J calls. The sample table shows 90,000 or so distinct CDR3 sequences, and 5.5% to 8.5% are seen once. The biggest ten clones account for around 1.1% of the sample.

The intended sense of this specimen's treatment or condition label: PENTA 11 planned treatment interruption arm or continuous ART arm. The participants, all children from the United Kingdom aged 2 to 15 years, had been on at least three-drug ART for a minimum of 24 weeks. Cryopreserved PBMCs containing at least 5 million viable cells were required, and four candidate patients were excluded because of low viable PBMC yield. Using a FACSAria III cell sorter, naive CD4+ CD45RA+ CD45RO- T cells were FACS-sorted out of thawed PBMCs. After sorting, cells were fixed, and RNA was extracted with the RNeasy FFPE kit and then with the RNeasy Micro kit. This clonotype was picked up many times. Its target antigen remains unknown. It has no much larger one-base neighbor in the sample; base qualities were not kept. Taken from cysteine to phenylalanine, the CDR3 has 12 residues. Of all the DNA, just the CDR3 is kept, 36 bases in frame from base 1. As encoded in the germline V gene, CDR1 is SGHAT while CDR2 is FQNNGV. V and J lose 6 bases and 14 bases, and a span of 19 bases separates them.

Sequenced material: CD45RA+ CD4+ T cells from PBMCs, pooled from several time points, taken from a donor given antiretroviral therapy, either interrupted or continuous. This sample's cell subset or site label indicates: naive CD4+ CD45RA+ CD45RO- T cells. Recombination linked TRBV11-2 to TRBJ1-1; a tentative D match to TRBD1 spans 5 bases. The TCR sequence derives from a pool of human donors with HIV. In nucleotides, the sequence is TGTGCCAGCAGTCCAGGGAGCACAGAAGTCTTCTTT. Its protein product is CASSPGSTEVFF.